These 17 T cell receptor beta chains share one sample of origin, sequenced in a study of cytomegalovirus exposure and HLA in healthy donors. The PCR employed 60 Vbeta primers together with 13 Jbeta primers. Here immunoSEQ multiplex PCR was the method, and the copy in TCRdb shows in-frame clones only, minus some. Counted here are fewer than 200,000 clones, under 90% occurring once; the ten biggest clones make up roughly 1.5%. What was sequenced was PBMCs. The receptors derive from a male donor in good health and CMV-seronegative.

CDR3 sequence reads: CASSLTKVVGTEAFF. For the CDR3, the DNA is TGTGCCAGCAGCTTAACAAAGGTAGTCGGGACTGAAGCTTTCTTT. V is TRBV7-3 and J is TRBJ1-1, with D uncertain. Per the germline V gene, CDR1 is SGHTA and CDR2 is FQGTGA. The CDR3 totals 15 residues. V gave up 0 bases and J gave up 5 bases, with 13 bases separating them.

The chain links TRBV6-5 to TRBJ2-7, with D hard to call. CDR3 length equals 14 residues. V was clipped by 4 bases and J by 2 bases, with 12 bases between them. CDR1 and CDR2 from the germline V gene are MNHEY and SVGAGI. CDR3 bases: TGTGCCAGCAGTTCCATCGACAAACCCTACGAGCAGTACTTC. It specifies CASSSIDKPYEQYF.

V usage is TRBV6-1 and J usage is TRBJ1-4, with D perhaps matching TRBD1 (5 bases). Germline V gene sequence: CDR1 MNHNS, CDR2 SASEGT. The CDR3 spans 15 residues. The germline V and J ends were trimmed by 6 bases and 0 bases, with 11 bases remaining between them. The CDR3 loop reads CASRTWGATNEKLFF. CDR3 DNA: TGTGCCAGCAGGACGTGGGGGGCAACTAATGAAAAACTGTTTTTT.

The chain carries TRBV28 and TRBJ2-3, with 9 positions matching TRBD2. The germline CDR1 and CDR2 sequences are MDHEN and SYDVKM. This CDR3 region has 18 residues. V was clipped by 3 bases and J by 1 base; unmatched bases: 11. Here the CDR3 reads CASSFDAGGKSGTDTQYF. In DNA form, the CDR3 reads TGTGCCAGCAGTTTCGACGCGGGAGGGAAGTCGGGCACAGATACGCAGTATTTT.

V usage is TRBV5-6 and J usage is TRBJ2-7; perhaps TRBD2 as D (5 bases). Germline V gene data show CDR1 as SGHDT and CDR2 as YYEEEE. V lost 1 base and J 6 bases, leaving 14 bases between the germline ends. This CDR3 has 14 amino acids. The CDR3 nucleotides are TGTGCCAGCAGCTTGTATAGGGATGCGGGCGAGCAGTACTTC. Its translation is CASSLYRDAGEQYF.

The V call is TRBV6-5, the J call TRBJ1-6; TRBD1 matches 9 bases. This CDR3 has 16 amino acids. Per the germline V gene, CDR1 is MNHEY and CDR2 is SVGAGI. Trimming at V came to 2 bases and at J to 8 bases, leaving 7 bases not matched to a gene. CDR3 bases: TGTGCCAGCAGTTACACGTGGACAGGGGAGTATTCACCCCTCCACTTT. This translates into CASSYTWTGEYSPLHF.

The gene calls are TRBV18 and TRBJ1-2; TRBD1 might be the D (5 bases). Germline-derived CDR1 and CDR2 are KGHSH and LQKENI. V lost 5 bases and J 2 bases, leaving 9 bases between the germline ends. There are 13 residues in the CDR3. The CDR3 loop is CASSTDRNYGYTF. The CDR3 region has the DNA TGTGCCAGCTCAACCGACAGAAACTATGGCTACACCTTC. The full variable domain, its missing parts supplied by reference TRBV18 and TRBJ1-2, is NAGVMQNPRHLVRRRGQEARLRCSPMKGHSHVYWYRQLPEEGLKFMVYLQKENIIDESGMPKERFSAEFPKEGPSILRIQQVVRGDSAAYFCASSTDRNYGYTFGSGTRLTVV.

This chain uses TRBV27 with TRBJ2-1; 10 bases agree with TRBD1. The CDR3 consists of 13 residues. Germline CDR1 and CDR2: MNHEY and SMNVEV (reference sequence). The junction had 2 bases not matched to a gene; V was cut back by 6 bases and J by 6 bases. The CDR3 nucleotides read TGTGCCAGCAGCGACAGGGGGCTCAATGAGCAGTTCTTC. This gives the protein CASSDRGLNEQFF.

The chain uses TRBV10-3 and TRBJ1-6, with 8 bases that match TRBD1. From germline, CDR1 is ENHRY and CDR2 SYGVKD. This CDR3 is built from 16 residues. V shed 3 bases, J shed 10 bases, and the junction held 11 bases outside the gene matches. The CDR3 DNA sequence: TGTGCCATCAGTGATAATCCAGGGGGCGCGGGGTCACCCCTCCACTTT. This encodes CAISDNPGGAGSPLHF.

On this clone: A junction boundary mismatches the germline segment, possibly from a read error. The rearrangement uses TRBV7-3 and TRBJ1-2; possibly TRBD1 for D (6 bases). This CDR3 has 15 amino acids. Germline CDR1 SGHTA, CDR2 FQGTGA. CDR3 coding DNA: TGTTCCAGCAGCTCCCAAGGACAGCCTAACTATGGCTACACCTTC. It specifies CSSSSQGQPNYGYTF.

The chain carries TRBV2 and TRBJ2-7; 11 bases fit TRBD2. The CDR3 contains 14 residues. Germline V lookup: CDR1 SNHLY, CDR2 FYNNEI. V was clipped by 7 bases and J by 8 bases; unmatched bases: 10. DNA of the CDR3: TGTGCCAGCATCTTCGGGACTAGCGGTACCCAGCAGTACTTC. Residues: CASIFGTSGTQQYF.

The chain uses TRBV18 and TRBJ2-7, with 9 bases fitting TRBD1. This CDR3 comprises 15 residues. The junction had 9 bases not matched to a gene; V was cut back by 6 bases and J by 3 bases. Germline values: CDR1 KGHSH, CDR2 LQKENI. The CDR3 reads CASSLTRDRVYEQYF. The DNA of the CDR3 is TGTGCCAGCTCTCTAACCCGGGACAGGGTCTACGAGCAGTACTTC.

This chain uses TRBV4-2 with TRBJ1-6, with 7 bases identical to TRBD1. After removal of 0 bases from V and 14 bases from J, the junction contained 10 bases not matched to a gene. Per germline, CDR1 LGHNA and CDR2 YNFKEQ. This CDR3 contains 15 residues. CDR3 DNA: TGTGCCAGCAGCCAAGAGTGGACAGGACGGAGTACCCTCCACTTT. Residues: CASSQEWTGRSTLHF.

The chain recombines TRBV7-3 with TRBJ1-3, with D possibly TRBD1 on 6 matching bases. The V end lost 5 bases, the J end lost 1 base, and 15 bases lay between the germline ends. This CDR3 region has 16 residues. The germline CDR1 and CDR2 sequences are SGHTA and FQGTGA. CDR3 in DNA: TGTGCCAGCAGCGCCGGCAGCAGGGGATCTGGAAACACCATATATTTT. Translation: CASSAGSRGSGNTIYF.

The rearrangement joins TRBV11-2 to TRBJ2-3; TRBD1 is a possible D gene (5 bases). The ends were cut back, 1 base at V and 2 bases at J, with 10 bases in the middle. The CDR3 has 15 amino acids. Germline CDR1 SGHAT, CDR2 FQNNGV. CDR3 bases: TGTGCCAGCAGCTTAGCTCGCAGGGACACAGATACGCAGTATTTT. Its translation: CASSLARRDTDTQYF.

For this clone: A junction end diverges from the germline sequence, so it may reflect a read error. The V call is TRBV7-9, the J call TRBJ2-1; maybe TRBD2 (6 bases). The CDR3 consists of 10 residues. CDR1 and CDR2 (germline): SEHNR, FQNEAQ (reference sequence). The CDR3 DNA is TGTTCCAGCGGATTGGCTAGCGAGTTCTTC. Encoded protein: CSSGLASEFF.

The chain recombines TRBV19 with TRBJ2-7; 8 bases fit TRBD2. In germline, CDR1 is LNHDA, CDR2 SQIVND (reference sequence). The CDR3 length is 15 residues. J gave up 3 bases and V 4 bases, and 8 bases lay outside the gene matches. The chain's CDR3 is CASSTSIAGNYEQYF. The CDR3 nucleotides read TGTGCCAGTAGTACGTCGATAGCGGGAAACTACGAGCAGTACTTC.